This T cell receptor (beta chain) is from a study of blood T cell repertoires in COVID-19 (TCRdb year 2020). For the study in its entirety: The collaborator samples originated in the United States, Italy and Spain and spanned the acute and convalescent phases of COVID-19. The repertoires were released in a freely available public database intended as a resource for research on the immune response to SARS-CoV-2. The samples were drawn from the first 160 participants of the ongoing ImmuneRACE study and from 1,254 subjects provided by 6 global collaborators. The material from the prospective study consisted of cDNA or gDNA derived from T cells, B-cell-depleted T cells, or PBMCs. Subjects who had been exposed to COVID-19, were actively infected with it, or had recovered from it provided the deeply sampled blood TCRbeta repertoires that made up the dataset. A de-identified subject ID, COVID-19 status, age in years and sex were almost always included in the sample metadata. Where available, HLA class I and class II types were taken from metadata supplied by the sample provider and were not determined by assay-based typing. Beyond this particular receptor, the publication reports: The quantity of clinical and demographic metadata differed by source and by participant and was supplied without curation.

In the prospective study, participants were roughly 18 to 89 years old, resided in about two dozen geographic areas of the United States, and were enrolled through a virtual design. In the prospective study, participants were assigned to cohorts based on the clinical history participants reported in a screening survey and a study questionnaire. ImmuneRACE Cohort 3 recovered participants were defined by two consecutive negative NP/OP PCR tests, healthcare professional clearance, or symptom resolution. Each participant in the prospective study had whole blood, serum and a nasopharyngeal or oropharyngeal swab collected by mobile phlebotomists. Participants in the prospective study had the option to provide additional blood draws and questionnaires over a 2-month period. Before DNA extraction, blood samples from the prospective study were shipped at room temperature or frozen. TCRbeta CDR3 regions were amplified from genomic DNA by means of the immunoSEQ Assay, a bias-controlled multiplex PCR. In the authors' own workflow: Within the assay, amplification of reference gene primers was used to estimate how many nucleated cells each sample contained. Sequence reads were collapsed and filtered to measure the absolute abundance of every unique TCRbeta CDR3 rearrangement. For each sample, productive Simpson clonality was calculated by taking the square root of Simpson's diversity index across productive rearrangements. TCRdb limited this immuneACCESS table to in-frame rearrangements with V and J called. A share of clones is missing; checked studies link under half to unresolved V genes, and the rest is unexplained. V and J calls and clone size are given by that table; D and trimming were obtained from the DNA. This sample holds about 200,000 clones; around 90% were observed only once. The ten largest clones capture about 2.3% of the sample.

This clone was seen just once. Its antigen remains unidentified. No qualities accompany the bases; no much larger clone lies one base away. CDR1 and CDR2 are drawn from the germline V gene: KGHDR, SFDVKD. V is cut by 3 bases and J by 7 bases, and the space between the germline ends is 14 bases. Including cysteine and phenylalanine, the CDR3 has 15 amino acids. This entry keeps only the CDR3 DNA: 45 bases, framed from base 1. Sequencing input: PBMCs or T cells enriched from blood (not recorded which). The rearrangement joined TRBV24-1 to TRBJ2-2, with a weak D call of TRBD1 (6 bases match). The clonotype comes from a woman aged 25-40 years who had recovered from COVID-19. The CDR3 is CATSDTQGWSGELFF. The sequence in DNA is TGTGCCACCAGTGATACACAGGGTTGGAGCGGGGAGCTGTTTTTT.